The clone carrying this T cell receptor (beta chain) came up once. The antigen is undetermined. These data belong to a study of human versus mouse CDR3 diversity and MHC coevolution. About the study: Valid reads per sample ranged from 0.6 x 10^7 to 1.6 x 10^7. Findings and limits, study-wide: Clonal inequality was lowest in most of the three human donors. Mice had fewer CDR3 deletions and insertions than humans on average.

Generated by immunoSEQ multiplex PCR, the TCRdb table keeps only in-frame clones and is missing some. This repertoire shows 86,000 or so clones, roughly 93% found once; its top ten account for approximately 1.5%. Sorting isolated naive CD4 T cells lacking CD45RO and expressing CD62L. V lost 4 bases, J lost 3 bases, and 7 bases lay in between. CDR1 is SGHTA and CDR2 is FQGNSA in the germline V gene. This CDR3 spans 14 amino acids. Sequenced input: naive CD4+ T cells from blood. Subset denoted: CD45RO-negative CD62L-positive naive CD4 T cells. The TCR was taken from a person aged 25 to 75 in good health. The rearrangement uses TRBV7-2 and TRBJ2-6; tentative D call: TRBD1 (6 bases). CDR3 in DNA: TGTGCCAGCAGCTGGGGGCTTGGGGCCAACGTCCTGACTTTC. Amino acid sequence: CASSWGLGANVLTF.